This T cell receptor (beta chain) was captured by sequencing in a study of T cell responses to AZD1222 COVID-19 vaccine. Assay used: immunoSEQ multiplex PCR; TCRdb lists only in-frame clones, some missing. The repertoire holds around 46,000 clones, with about 91% as singletons. This CDR3 has 14 amino acids. V dropped 3 bases and J dropped 8; count of bases not matched to a gene: 5. The germline CDR1 and CDR2 sequences are LGHDT and YNNKEL (reference sequence). This clone was found once. Its antigen is not identified. Overall study findings and caveats: Donors were largely white British and mainly female; clonal diversity was possibly underestimated.

The sequencing here drew on peripheral blood, taken 28 days after the second AZD1222 dose. The receptor was isolated from an adult who received the AZD1222 COVID-19 vaccine. J is TRBJ2-2 and V is TRBV3-1 (or the pseudogene TRBV3-2), with TRBD1 matching 8 bases. The CDR3 sequence: CASSQRTGTGELFF. CDR3 coding DNA: TGTGCCAGCAGCCAGCGGACAGGGACTGGGGAGCTGTTTTTT.